These 29 T cell receptor beta chains share one sample of origin, sequenced in a study of radiation and T cells in renal cell carcinoma. Sequenced by immunoSEQ multiplex PCR; TCRdb stores in-frame clones only, minus some. The top ten hold around 9.4% of the sample, which has around 94,000 clones, roughly 80% seen once. Time point reported: blood 4 weeks post-SBRT, at nephrectomy. Treatment described: 15 Gy SBRT to primary tumor, nephrectomy 4 weeks later. Sample: blood, taken from a patient whose treatment included radiotherapy and nephrectomy. The origin of the receptors is a man aged 50 or older with renal cell carcinoma.

V usage is TRBV4-2 and J usage is TRBJ2-7; D gene uncertain. The germline V gene has CDR1 LGHNA and CDR2 YNFKEQ. Trimming left V 0 bases short and J 3 bases short, with 12 bases between. CDR3 length: 15 residues. In DNA, the CDR3 is TGTGCCAGCAGCCAAGAGGGCGACTCTTACTACGAGCAGTACTTC. It encodes CASSQEGDSYYEQYF.

This chain connects TRBV19 to TRBJ2-7, with D hard to call. Germline CDR1 is LNHDA and CDR2 is SQIVND (reference sequence). The germline V and J ends were trimmed by 3 bases and 9 bases, with 9 bases remaining between them. This CDR3 has 11 residues. CDR3 sequence (DNA): TGTGCCAGTAGTATGTGGGCTGTGCAGTACTTC. Protein product: CASSMWAVQYF.

V is TRBV10-3 and J is TRBJ2-1; TRBD2 matches 8 bases. The length of the CDR3 is 14 residues. J lost 13 bases, V lost 2 bases, and 10 bases had no gene match. Germline V gives CDR1 ENHRY, CDR2 SYGVKD. CDR3 loop: CAISETGRSGGQFF. The CDR3 nucleotides are TGTGCCATCAGTGAGACGGGTCGGAGCGGGGGACAGTTCTTC.

To note about this clone: The same CDR3 is also encoded by other DNA sequences in this sample. The chain recombines TRBV5-1 with TRBJ1-1; D not resolved. Germline CDR1 SGHRS, CDR2 YFSETQ. There are 13 residues in the CDR3. V was trimmed by 0 bases and J by 0 bases, leaving 3 bases between them. The CDR3, as DNA: TGCGCCAGCAGCTTGGACTTGAACACTGAAGCTTTCTTT. Its protein product is CASSLDLNTEAFF.

The V call is TRBV10-3, the J call TRBJ2-7; D is possibly TRBD1 (6 bases). The germline CDR1 and CDR2 sequences are ENHRY and SYGVKD. V was pared by 2 bases and J by 0 bases, with 8 bases between. The CDR3 totals 14 residues. In DNA form, the CDR3 reads TGTGCCATCAGTGAGGGGGGACACTCCTACGAGCAGTACTTC. Protein: CAISEGGHSYEQYF.

The rearrangement uses TRBV2 and TRBJ2-7, with 8 bases lining up with TRBD1. Trimming at V came to 4 bases and at J to 3 bases, leaving 5 bases not matched to a gene. Germline V gene lookup returns CDR1 SNHLY and CDR2 FYNNEI. The CDR3 is made up of 14 amino acids. The CDR3 here is CASSAGGSIYEQYF. CDR3 coding DNA: TGTGCCAGCAGTGCAGGGGGCTCAATCTACGAGCAGTACTTC.

This chain uses TRBV6-6 with TRBJ2-7; TRBD1 agrees at 10 bases. The V and J ends lost 7 bases and 4 bases, in that order; junction bases with no gene match: 7. CDR1 is MNHNY and CDR2 is SVGAGI in the germline V gene (reference sequence). This CDR3 contains 14 residues. CDR3 DNA: TGTGCCAGCACCCGACAGGGGGCGTATTACGAGCAGTACTTC. Amino acids: CASTRQGAYYEQYF.

The chain joins TRBV10-2 to TRBJ2-7; D is undetermined. This CDR3 comprises 12 residues. Trimming pared 6 bases from V and 3 bases from J, leaving 9 bases between. Germline V gene data show CDR1 as WSHSY and CDR2 as SAAADI. The CDR3 DNA reads as TGCGCCAGCAGCGGGCCGATCTACGAGCAGTACTTC. Encoded protein: CASSGPIYEQYF.

The chain combines TRBV5-1 with TRBJ1-2; maybe TRBD1 (5 bases). Germline V CDR1 and CDR2: SGHRS, YFSETQ. This CDR3 region has 14 residues. V lost 4 bases to trimming and J lost 8 bases, with 18 bases between them. The CDR3 sequence is CASSEGTAGLGYTF. In DNA form, the CDR3 reads TGCGCCAGCAGCGAGGGGACGGCGGGTTTGGGCTACACCTTC.

The chain is built from TRBV9 and TRBJ1-1; 7 bases line up with TRBD1. This CDR3 spans 13 amino acids. Germline trimming cut 4 bases from V and 3 bases from J; bases unmatched to any gene: 3. The germline CDR1 and CDR2 sequences are SGDLS and YYNGEE. The CDR3 DNA reads TGTGCCAGCAGCTCAACAGGGGACACTGAAGCTTTCTTT. It translates to CASSSTGDTEAFF.

The chain is built from TRBV6-1 and TRBJ2-7, with D maybe TRBD2 (5 bases). Germline assignment: CDR1 MNHNS and CDR2 SASEGT. This CDR3 region has 13 residues. With 10 bases removed from V and 7 bases from J, the gap between germline ends came to 20 bases. The CDR3 DNA follows: TGTGCCACCAGCCGGACTGGGGTGAGAGAGCAGTACTTC. This codes for CATSRTGVREQYF.

V is TRBV4-3 and J is TRBJ2-3; D might be TRBD1 (5 bases). Trimming removed 1 base from V and 0 bases from J, with 14 bases in between. The CDR3 is made up of 17 amino acids. The V gene's germline CDR1 is LGHNA and CDR2 YSLEER. The CDR3 sequence: CASSQVTGRASTDTQYF. The CDR3 bases are TGCGCCAGCAGCCAAGTGACGGGCAGGGCTAGCACAGATACGCAGTATTTT.

This rearrangement joins TRBV6-1 to TRBJ2-1; possibly TRBD1 for D (6 bases). CDR1 is MNHNS and CDR2 is SASEGT in the germline V gene. Trimming took 4 bases from V and 6 from J, leaving 10 bases between them. The CDR3 contains 13 residues. The CDR3: CASSAEQGNEQFF. The CDR3 nucleotides read TGTGCCAGCAGTGCCGAACAGGGCAATGAGCAGTTCTTC.

The V call is TRBV6-5, the J call TRBJ1-3; D may be TRBD1 (5 bases). This CDR3 region has 14 residues. Between the trimmed V and J ends, which lost 4 bases and 4 bases, there was a span of 11 bases. The germline V gene has CDR1 MNHEY and CDR2 SVGAGI. The CDR3 loop reads CASSLAGLGNTIYF. DNA of the CDR3: TGTGCCAGCAGTTTGGCAGGGCTCGGAAACACCATATATTTT.

CDR3: CASRGTSGENEQFF. The CDR3 DNA follows: TGTGCCAGCAGAGGGACTAGCGGTGAAAATGAGCAGTTCTTC. This chain joins TRBV6-6 and TRBJ2-1, with 11 bases aligning to TRBD2. Germline V gene sequence: CDR1 MNHNY, CDR2 SVGAGI (reference sequence). The CDR3 sequence is 14 residues long. V trimming: 6 bases; J trimming: 7 bases; junction bases outside the gene matches: 5.

The V and J genes are TRBV4-1 and TRBJ1-1, with 7 positions matching TRBD1. Per the germline V gene, CDR1 is MGHRA and CDR2 is YSYEKL. This CDR3 has 18 residues. The V gene end was trimmed by 3 bases and the J gene end by 3 bases; junction bases not matched to a gene: 16. CDR3 nucleotide sequence: TGCGCCAGCAGCCATAACGACAGGGACCCTCGGCAGTACACTGAAGCTTTCTTT. This codes for CASSHNDRDPRQYTEAFF.

The J gene is TRBJ2-5, the V gene TRBV5-4, with D possibly being TRBD1 or TRBD2 (6 bases each). V lost 5 bases and J lost 9, with 17 bases in between. The V gene's germline CDR1 is SGHNT and CDR2 YYREEE (reference sequence). This CDR3 is built from 13 residues. The CDR3 DNA reads as TGTGCCAGCAGTCCCACCTCAGGGGAGGCCCAGTACTTC. Encoded protein: CASSPTSGEAQYF.

The chain employs TRBV25-1 and TRBJ2-3, with 7 bases lining up with TRBD1. Trimming at V came to 5 bases and at J to 3 bases, leaving 5 bases not matched to a gene. The CDR3 consists of 14 residues. CDR1 MGHDK and CDR2 SYGVNS come from the germline V gene. The CDR3 DNA sequence: TGTGCCAGCAGTAGACAGGGTGTGACAGATACGCAGTATTTT. This codes for CASSRQGVTDTQYF.

The V and J genes are TRBV28 and TRBJ2-7; D unclear. V was cut by 5 bases and J by 3 bases, with 17 bases left in between. The CDR3 covers 15 residues. Germline V gene data show CDR1 as MDHEN and CDR2 as SYDVKM. CDR3 protein: CASSVGRRLIYEQYF. The CDR3, as DNA: TGTGCCAGCAGTGTGGGCAGACGGCTAATCTACGAGCAGTACTTC.

The gene calls are TRBV6-5 and TRBJ2-2, with 8 bases lining up with TRBD2. Trimming removed 6 bases from V and 3 bases from J; junction bases left unmatched: 6. Germline CDR1 is MNHEY and CDR2 is SVGAGI. The CDR3 consists of 15 residues. Written as DNA, the CDR3 is TGTGCCAGCAGCCAAGCGGGGGCGGACACCGGGGAGCTGTTTTTT. Translated, it gives CASSQAGADTGELFF.

The chain uses TRBV9 and TRBJ2-2; tentatively, D is TRBD1 (5 bases). Trimming stripped 0 bases from V and 5 bases from J, with 11 bases between. The CDR3 loop spans 15 amino acids. Germline loops: CDR1 SGDLS, CDR2 YYNGEE. The CDR3 reads CASSVGIGETGELFF. The CDR3 DNA follows: TGTGCCAGCAGCGTAGGTATAGGGGAAACCGGGGAGCTGTTTTTT.

This sequence joins TRBV28 and TRBJ2-5, with a weak D call TRBD1 (5 bases). V lost 5 bases to trimming and J lost 3 bases, with 25 bases between them. CDR3 length: 18 amino acids. Germline V gives CDR1 MDHEN, CDR2 SYDVKM. For the CDR3, the DNA is TGTGCCAGCAGTCCTCCACTGAGTCCTGACAGAGATGAAGAGACCCAGTACTTC. As protein: CASSPPLSPDRDEETQYF.

This chain links TRBV7-9 with TRBJ1-3, with 7 bases lining up with TRBD1. V shed 4 bases and J 2 bases; nucleotides not matched to a gene: 11. The germline CDR1 and CDR2 sequences are SEHNR and FQNEAQ (reference sequence). The CDR3 runs 17 residues. This CDR3 reads CASSSHRGWGPGNTIYF. The CDR3 DNA sequence: TGTGCCAGCAGCTCTCACAGGGGTTGGGGCCCTGGAAACACCATATATTTT.

The rearrangement links TRBV6-7 to TRBJ1-2, with D hard to call. TRBV6-7 carries the ORF label, with uncertain function. The V end lost 8 bases, the J end lost 7 bases, and 26 bases lay between the germline ends. The CDR3 has 16 residues. Here the CDR3 DNA reads TGTGCCAGCCTACCCCCCGACTTAATTGGGGAGGGTGGCTACACCTTC. This codes for CASLPPDLIGEGGYTF.

The chain uses TRBV28 and TRBJ2-3; D call uncertain. Germline CDR1 MDHEN, CDR2 SYDVKM. The CDR3 sequence is 14 residues long. The V gene lost 6 bases and the J gene lost 2 bases, with 12 bases spanning the gap. This chain's CDR3 is CASRPGPNTDTQYF. The CDR3 nucleotides are TGTGCCAGCAGGCCGGGTCCAAACACAGATACGCAGTATTTT.

This clone was picked up a small number of times. The chain links TRBV11-2 to TRBJ1-1, with D possibly TRBD1 on 5 matching bases. Germline CDR1 SGHAT, CDR2 FQNNGV. Trimming removed 2 bases from V and 2 bases from J, with 9 bases in between. The CDR3 is 14 amino acids. CDR3 region: CASSLIGENTEAFF. The DNA of the CDR3 is TGTGCCAGCAGCTTAATAGGGGAAAACACTGAAGCTTTCTTT.

The V and J genes are TRBV25-1 and TRBJ2-5, with a possible D match to TRBD2 (6 bases). From germline, CDR1 is MGHDK and CDR2 SYGVNS. V lost 1 base, J lost 2 bases, and 8 bases lay in between. The CDR3 spans 14 residues. The CDR3 sequence is CASSEWAGQETQYF. For the CDR3, the DNA is TGTGCCAGCAGTGAATGGGCGGGACAAGAGACCCAGTACTTC.

The chain is built from TRBV18 and TRBJ2-7; 13 bases agree with TRBD2. The junction had 3 bases not matched to a gene; V was cut back by 4 bases and J by 3 bases. In germline, CDR1 is KGHSH, CDR2 LQKENI. This CDR3 comprises 15 residues. The CDR3 protein is CASSQGLAGVYEQYF. The CDR3 DNA is TGTGCCAGCTCACAAGGACTAGCGGGAGTCTACGAGCAGTACTTC.

The J gene is TRBJ2-3, the V gene TRBV5-6; D assignment may be TRBD1 or TRBD2 (5 bases each). The CDR3 totals 13 residues. In germline, CDR1 is SGHDT, CDR2 YYEEEE. Trimming shortened V by 5 bases and J by 2 bases, and 9 bases separated the two germline ends. Here the CDR3 DNA reads TGTGCCAGCAGACTAGGGACCACAGATACGCAGTATTTT. Its translation: CASRLGTTDTQYF.